This record looks at one T cell receptor (beta chain) sequence and its context. Random hexamers were used to reverse transcribe the RNA input (roughly 0.5 to 1 ug). Multiplex PCR with immunoSEQ amplified the TCR beta CDR3 across 54 Vbeta and 13 Jbeta. TCRdb itself ran the immunoSEQ multiplex PCR reads through MiXCR, one entry per CDR3 protein. Of approximately 280,000 distinct CDR3 sequences listed, 85% are singletons. The length of the CDR3 is 15 residues. CDR1 MNHEY and CDR2 SMNVEV come from the germline V gene (reference sequence). The V gene lost 2 bases and the J gene lost 6 bases, with 15 bases spanning the gap. CD8+ and CD4+ T cells from blood underwent TCR beta sequencing. Relapsing-remitting disease, either stable or active, was present in the multiple sclerosis controls, who were treatment-naive patients. FACS enriched CD8+ TEMRA cells, while bulk CD8+ and CD4+ were negatively isolated. This record belongs to a study of CD8 T cells in Susac syndrome.

The sample consisted of CD8+ T cells from PBMCs. The chain couples TRBV27 to TRBJ2-3; D unresolved. This TCR was sampled from a human donor with multiple sclerosis. The CDR3 loop reads CASSLGAGPGDTQYF. The CDR3 coding sequence is TGTGCCAGCAGTTTAGGCGCTGGGCCTGGGGATACGCAGTATTTT.